Below are 32 T cell receptor beta chains sequenced from a single sample in a study of blood T cell repertoires in COVID-19. Profiled with immunoSEQ multiplex PCR; TCRdb holds only in-frame clones, not every one. This sample has 75,000 to 95,000 clones, with roughly 87% found just once. The sample comprised peripheral blood. These receptors were taken from a woman between 55 and 75 years old with COVID-19, enrolled during active disease.

This clone turned up a few times. J is TRBJ1-2 and V is TRBV18, with a possible D match to TRBD1 (5 bases). The CDR3 is made up of 14 amino acids. V lost 0 bases to trimming and J lost 4 bases, with 9 bases between them. In germline, CDR1 is KGHSH, CDR2 LQKENI. CDR3 loop: CASSPPMGGYGYTF. The CDR3 DNA follows: TGTGCCAGCTCACCACCGATGGGGGGCTATGGCTACACCTTC.

As to this clone: Germline and junction disagree at one end, which may indicate a read error. This rearrangement joins TRBV7-7 to TRBJ2-1, with 8 bases identical to TRBD2. CDR1 and CDR2 from the germline V gene are SSHAT and FNYEAQ (reference sequence). The CDR3 has 14 amino acids. In nucleotides, the CDR3 is TGTGCTAGCAGCTCCTATAGCGGGGACAATGAGCAGTTCTTC. Translation: CASSSYSGDNEQFF.

In this sample, this clone turned up once. The genes are TRBV10-3 and TRBJ2-2; TRBD2 aligns across 7 bases. This CDR3 contains 15 residues. J was trimmed by 5 bases and V by 4 bases; bases with no gene match: 7. Germline assignment: CDR1 ENHRY and CDR2 SYGVKD. The CDR3 sequence: CAISAQPGGTGELFF. The CDR3 region has the DNA TGTGCCATCAGTGCCCAACCCGGGGGGACCGGGGAGCTGTTTTTT.

The V and J genes are TRBV7-2 and TRBJ2-7, with 10 bases aligning to TRBD1. This CDR3 is built from 14 residues. The germline gives CDR1 SGHTA, CDR2 FQGNSA. With 5 bases clipped from V and 4 bases from J, the junction kept 5 bases outside the gene matches. The CDR3 bases are TGTGCCAGCAGCCAGGACAGGGGGAGATACGAGCAGTACTTC. Amino acid sequence: CASSQDRGRYEQYF.

The sample holds a few counts of this clone. This rearrangement joins TRBV30 to TRBJ1-1, with 9 bases lining up with TRBD1. Germline V CDR1 and CDR2: GTSNPN, SVGIG (reference sequence). Germline trimming cut 1 base from V and 1 base from J; bases unmatched to any gene: 1. This CDR3 comprises 14 residues. CDR3 sequence: CAWSGGQGNTEAFF. In nucleotides, the CDR3 is TGTGCCTGGAGTGGGGGACAGGGGAACACTGAAGCTTTCTTT.

The table lists this clone with a few counts. The J gene is TRBJ1-6, the V gene TRBV13; TRBD1 is a possible D gene (5 bases). Germline CDR1 PRHDT, CDR2 FYEKMQ (reference sequence). V lost 2 bases, J lost 8 bases, and 16 bases lay in between. CDR3 length equals 16 residues. The CDR3 region is CASSLSRGRDYSPLHF. As DNA, the CDR3 is TGTGCCAGCAGCTTATCACGCGGCAGGGACTATTCACCCCTCCACTTT.

The chain carries TRBV19 and TRBJ2-3; TRBD2 matches at 11 bases. CDR1 and CDR2 (germline): LNHDA, SQIVND (reference sequence). The junction had 4 bases not matched to a gene; V was cut back by 4 bases and J by 4 bases. The CDR3 length is 15 residues. This CDR3 reads CASSSTSGGPDTQYF. The CDR3 DNA follows: TGTGCCAGTAGTAGCACTAGCGGGGGACCAGATACGCAGTATTTT.

The chain is built from TRBV3-1 (or the pseudogene TRBV3-2) and TRBJ2-5, with TRBD1 matching over 12 bases. There are 15 residues in the CDR3. V lost 3 bases to trimming and J lost 5 bases; unmatched junction nucleotides: 4. Germline V gene data show CDR1 as LGHDT and CDR2 as YNNKEL (reference sequence). The CDR3 region has the DNA TGTGCCAGCAGCCAGGGACAGGGGGCTCGTGAGACCCAGTACTTC. Protein: CASSQGQGARETQYF.

The chain combines TRBV10-2 with TRBJ2-2; 10 positions agree with TRBD2. V shed 3 bases, J shed 4 bases, and the junction held 5 bases outside the gene matches. This CDR3 spans 16 amino acids. The germline gives CDR1 WSHSY, CDR2 SAAADI. The DNA of the CDR3 is TGCGCCAGCAGTGACAGCGGGGGGGCGGGCACCGGGGAGCTGTTTTTT. Translation: CASSDSGGAGTGELFF.

This rearrangement joins TRBV19 to TRBJ2-1; 10 nucleotides agree with TRBD2. Germline CDR1 LNHDA, CDR2 SQIVND (reference sequence). The CDR3 loop spans 15 amino acids. The ends lost 4 bases at V and 7 bases at J; junction bases unmatched: 7. The CDR3 DNA reads as TGTGCCAGTAGTACCCAACTAGCGGGAAGGAATGAGCAGTTCTTC. It translates to CASSTQLAGRNEQFF.

V and J are TRBV2 and TRBJ2-7; tentatively, D is TRBD1 (6 bases). With 4 bases removed from V and 2 bases from J, the gap between germline ends came to 9 bases. This CDR3 is built from 13 residues. CDR1 is SNHLY and CDR2 is FYNNEI in the germline V gene. In DNA form, the CDR3 reads TGTGCCAGCAGTGCGGGACAAGCCTACGAGCAGTACTTC. This codes for CASSAGQAYEQYF.

This chain connects TRBV5-6 to TRBJ2-7; tentative D call: TRBD1 (6 bases). The germline gives CDR1 SGHDT, CDR2 YYEEEE. V was pared by 3 bases and J by 8 bases, with 21 bases between. This CDR3 is built from 15 residues. The CDR3 nucleotides are TGTGCCAGCAGCTCCACGACCGGGACACCGTATAAGCAGTACTTC. Its protein is CASSSTTGTPYKQYF. Full variable domain (outside the CDR3, taken from reference TRBV5-6 and TRBJ2-7): DAGVTQSPTHLIKTRGQQVTLRCSPKSGHDTVSWYQQALGQGPQFIFQYYEEEERQRGNFPDRFSGHQFPNYSSELNVNALLLGDSALYLCASSSTTGTPYKQYFGPGTRLTVT.

The V gene is TRBV5-4, the J gene TRBJ1-5; TRBD1 matches at 8 bases. V gave up 4 bases and J gave up 7 bases; unmatched junction bases: 13. The CDR3 is made up of 16 amino acids. Germline CDR1 SGHNT, CDR2 YYREEE (reference sequence). DNA of the CDR3: TGTGCCAGCAGCAACCGACAGGGGTCCCTAGGCCAGCCCCAGCATTTT. Protein product: CASSNRQGSLGQPQHF.

The chain couples TRBV28 to TRBJ1-2; 7 bases line up with TRBD1. V dropped 11 bases and J dropped 8; count of bases not matched to a gene: 11. Germline CDR1 and CDR2: MDHEN and SYDVKM. The CDR3 length is 12 residues. Here the CDR3 DNA reads TGTGCCGGAAACGACAGGGTCTCAGGCTACACCTTC. It encodes CAGNDRVSGYTF.

The chain is built from TRBV11-2 and TRBJ1-1; D might be TRBD1 (5 bases). Trimming stripped 0 bases from V and 6 bases from J, with 11 bases between. Germline assignment: CDR1 SGHAT and CDR2 FQNNGV. The CDR3 covers 14 residues. This chain's CDR3 is CASSLDLGGAEAFF. CDR3 coding DNA: TGTGCCAGCAGCTTAGATCTTGGGGGGGCTGAAGCTTTCTTT.

This clone was seen only once. This rearrangement joins TRBV5-4 to TRBJ2-5; 10 bases align to TRBD1. The CDR3 extends over 15 amino acids. Per germline, CDR1 SGHNT and CDR2 YYREEE (reference sequence). Unmatched junction bases numbered 5, after V lost 4 bases and J lost 2 bases. In DNA form, the CDR3 reads TGTGCCAGCAGCCAGGGACAGGGGCGGCAAGAGACCCAGTACTTC. Translation gives CASSQGQGRQETQYF.

The CDR3 is CASSTGQRQSYGYTF. DNA of the CDR3: TGTGCCAGCAGTACGGGACAGCGACAATCCTATGGCTACACCTTC. The chain has TRBV6-5 and TRBJ1-2; 7 bases map to TRBD1. Germline CDR1 is MNHEY and CDR2 is SVGAGI. The J segment lost 4 bases and the V segment lost 5 bases, leaving 10 bases of the junction unmatched. The CDR3 covers 15 residues.

This clone was picked up one time. The V gene is TRBV6-5, the J gene TRBJ1-1, with D tentatively TRBD1 (5 bases). Per germline, CDR1 MNHEY and CDR2 SVGAGI. The CDR3 has 14 residues. The germline V and J ends were trimmed by 4 bases and 1 base, with 10 bases remaining between them. Here the CDR3 DNA reads TGTGCCAGCAGTTTTCAGGGAGGGAACACTGAAGCTTTCTTT. This codes for CASSFQGGNTEAFF.

The chain uses TRBV7-9 and TRBJ1-4; 7 bases align to TRBD1. The germline CDR1 and CDR2 sequences are SEHNR and FQNEAQ (reference sequence). Trimming at V came to 1 base and at J to 8 bases, leaving 4 bases not matched to a gene. There are 14 residues in the CDR3. The DNA for the CDR3 is TGTGCCAGCAGCTTAGGAGGGGGCAGCGAAAAACTGTTTTTT. Protein sequence: CASSLGGGSEKLFF.

The chain combines TRBV19 with TRBJ2-2; possible D gene TRBD2, 6 bases. Germline V gene sequence: CDR1 LNHDA, CDR2 SQIVND (reference sequence). This CDR3 has 17 amino acids. The germline V and J ends were trimmed by 3 bases and 0 bases, with 14 bases remaining between them. The CDR3 region is CASSISRGLANTGELFF. CDR3 DNA: TGTGCCAGTAGTATCAGTAGGGGACTCGCGAACACCGGGGAGCTGTTTTTT.

V usage is TRBV5-1 and J usage is TRBJ2-2, with 8 bases matching TRBD1. CDR3 length: 14 amino acids. The germline CDR1 and CDR2 sequences are SGHRS and YFSETQ. J lost 6 bases, V lost 3 bases, and 4 bases had no gene match. The CDR3 region is CASSSRQGSGELFF. CDR3 DNA sequence: TGCGCCAGCAGCTCCAGACAGGGGTCCGGGGAGCTGTTTTTT.

The rearrangement joins TRBV29-1 to TRBJ2-7; tentatively, D is TRBD1 (6 bases). Germline V CDR1 and CDR2: SQVTM, ANQGSEA. Trimming left V 2 bases short and J 6 bases short, with 17 bases between. CDR3 length equals 14 residues. As DNA, the CDR3 is TGCAGCGTTGAACCCCCGGACAGCCCCTCCGAGCAGTACTTC. As protein: CSVEPPDSPSEQYF.

The genes are TRBV19 and TRBJ1-2; D is uncertain. Trimming cost V 7 bases and J 0 bases, with 15 bases left between them. CDR1 is LNHDA and CDR2 is SQIVND in the germline V gene (reference sequence). This CDR3 spans 15 amino acids. The CDR3 here is CASNLAGGANYGYTF. The CDR3 region has the DNA TGTGCCAGTAACTTGGCGGGAGGCGCTAACTATGGCTACACCTTC.

In regard to this clone: Other DNA sequences within the sample encode an identical CDR3. V usage is TRBV5-6 and J usage is TRBJ1-2; tentatively, D is TRBD1 (5 bases). Germline lookup yields CDR1 SGHDT and CDR2 YYEEEE. The V end lost 0 bases, the J end lost 4 bases, and 7 bases lay between the germline ends. CDR3 length: 13 amino acids. The CDR3 DNA sequence: TGTGCCAGCAGCTTGGACAGGTCCTATGGCTACACCTTC. Its protein product is CASSLDRSYGYTF.

The CDR3, as DNA: TGTGCCAGCAGCTTAGTGGGGGGCGGGGGATGGTTCTTC. Translated: CASSLVGGGGWFF. The V gene is TRBV11-2, the J gene TRBJ2-1, with D perhaps TRBD2 (7 bases). Per germline, CDR1 SGHAT and CDR2 FQNNGV. The CDR3 covers 13 residues. V shed 1 base and J shed 15 bases, with 16 bases lying between them.

This rearrangement joins TRBV19 to TRBJ1-3; no clear D. Trimming cost V 4 bases and J 0 bases, with 10 bases left between them. The germline V gene encodes CDR1 LNHDA and CDR2 SQIVND (reference sequence). The CDR3 loop spans 15 amino acids. The CDR3 DNA is TGTGCCAGTAGTAAGGACTTAGACTCTGGAAACACCATATATTTT. The encoded protein is CASSKDLDSGNTIYF.

This sequence joins TRBV10-3 and TRBJ2-1; TRBD2 aligns across 11 bases. Trimming cost V 4 bases and J 6 bases; bases outside gene matches: 8. The CDR3 length is 16 residues. The germline CDR1 and CDR2 sequences are ENHRY and SYGVKD. The CDR3 bases are TGTGCCATCAGTGGAAAGACTAGCGGGGTCCCCAATGAGCAGTTCTTC. Amino acids: CAISGKTSGVPNEQFF.

The rearrangement uses TRBV7-6 and TRBJ2-7, with TRBD1 identical over 8 bases. The CDR3 has 14 residues. The germline gives CDR1 SGHVS, CDR2 FNYEAQ. The trim removed 3 bases at V and 2 bases at J, leaving 3 bases unmatched. The CDR3 spells CASSFGQGPYEQYF. DNA for the CDR3: TGTGCCAGCAGCTTCGGACAGGGTCCCTACGAGCAGTACTTC.

This clone was recorded once. J is TRBJ1-2 and V is TRBV10-3; 10 bases line up with TRBD1. V lost 4 bases to trimming and J lost 6 bases; unmatched junction nucleotides: 8. The CDR3 runs 15 residues. The germline gives CDR1 ENHRY, CDR2 SYGVKD. For the CDR3, the DNA is TGTGCCATCAGTGGGGACAGGGGAGGGGTAGATGGCTACACCTTC. Translation: CAISGDRGGVDGYTF.

As regards this clone: An end of the junction differs from the germline gene, which may be a read error. Other DNA sequences in the sample encode the same CDR3. The V gene is TRBV5-1, the J gene TRBJ2-2, with D possibly TRBD1 on 6 matching bases. The CDR3 is 14 amino acids. The V gene's germline CDR1 is SGHRS and CDR2 YFSETQ. CDR3 protein: CASSRQANTGELFF. The CDR3 DNA follows: TGCGCCAGCAGCCGACAGGCGAATACCGGGGAGCTGTTTTTT.

The rearrangement links TRBV7-2 to TRBJ2-5, with 10 bases aligning to TRBD2. Germline assignment: CDR1 SGHTA and CDR2 FQGNSA. The V gene end was trimmed by 6 bases and the J gene end by 5 bases; junction bases not matched to a gene: 15. The CDR3 consists of 17 residues. The DNA of the CDR3 is TGTGCCAGCAGTAACACTATAGCGGGGGGAAGTCGGGAGACCCAGTACTTC. Translating gives CASSNTIAGGSRETQYF.

This chain uses TRBV10-1 with TRBJ1-1, with 9 bases fitting TRBD1. Unmatched junction bases numbered 12, after V lost 6 bases and J lost 4 bases. The V gene's germline CDR1 is WNHNN and CDR2 SYGVQD (reference sequence). The CDR3 spans 16 residues. The CDR3 coding sequence is TGCGCCAGCAGCCACGGTGGGACAGGGTTGCCCACTGAAGCTTTCTTT. Translated: CASSHGGTGLPTEAFF.